This entry lists 28 T cell receptor beta chains sequenced from one sample in a study of blood T cell repertoires in COVID-19. Repertoires were generated with immunoSEQ multiplex PCR, while TCRdb's copy carries only in-frame clones and drops some. The sample includes some 140,000 clones, roughly 80% of them seen just once. Sequenced sample: PBMCs or T cells enriched from blood (not recorded which). Every receptor here comes from a man in his forties with acute COVID-19.

Only one count was recorded for this clone. The V call is TRBV3-1 (or the pseudogene TRBV3-2), the J call TRBJ1-2; perhaps TRBD1 as D (5 bases). The CDR3 has 14 amino acids. The germline gives CDR1 LGHDT, CDR2 YNNKEL (reference sequence). V was trimmed by 0 bases and J by 7 bases, leaving 12 bases between them. As DNA, the CDR3 is TGTGCCAGCAGCCAAGATTGGCAGGGAGGTGGCTACACCTTC. This encodes CASSQDWQGGGYTF.

The chain couples TRBV11-2 to TRBJ2-2; 7 bases line up with TRBD2. The CDR3 totals 16 residues. The V and J ends lost 5 bases and 0 bases, in that order; junction bases with no gene match: 6. Looked up from germline, CDR1 is SGHAT and CDR2 is FQNNGV. CDR3 sequence (DNA): TGTGCCAGCAGCGGCCGGGGGGAAACGAACACCGGGGAGCTGTTTTTT. Protein sequence: CASSGRGETNTGELFF.

Turning to this clone: Other DNA sequences in this specimen translate into the identical CDR3. This chain links TRBV7-2 with TRBJ2-7; no clear D. Per the germline V gene, CDR1 is SGHTA and CDR2 is FQGNSA. The V and J ends lost 0 bases and 2 bases respectively, with 5 bases between them. The CDR3 is 13 amino acids. The DNA of the CDR3 is TGTGCCAGCAGCTTAGCAGAGACCTACGAGCAGTACTTC. Translation: CASSLAETYEQYF. The variable domain in full, completed from reference TRBV7-2 and TRBJ2-7, reads GAGVSQSPSNKVTEKGKDVELRCDPISGHTALYWYRQSLGQGLEFLIYFQGNSAPDKSGLPSDRFSAERTGGSVSTLTIQRTQQEDSAVYLCASSLAETYEQYFGPGTRLTVT.

The count of this clone is one. J is TRBJ1-2 and V is TRBV5-4; tentatively, D is TRBD1 (5 bases). The germline V and J ends were trimmed by 0 bases and 12 bases, with 21 bases remaining between them. CDR3 length: 15 amino acids. The germline V gene encodes CDR1 SGHNT and CDR2 YYREEE (reference sequence). CDR3 DNA: TGTGCCAGCAGCTTGGCAGAGGTCGACAGAAAGGAACACACCTTC. Translated: CASSLAEVDRKEHTF.

V and J are TRBV19 and TRBJ1-2; no reliable D call. Trimming stripped 4 bases from V and 7 bases from J, with 7 bases between. Germline V gene data show CDR1 as LNHDA and CDR2 as SQIVND (reference sequence). This CDR3 is 11 amino acids long. The CDR3 protein is CASSTRVGYTF. DNA of the CDR3: TGTGCCAGTAGTACCCGGGTTGGCTACACCTTC.

The rearrangement uses TRBV27 and TRBJ1-2; 9 positions agree with TRBD1. Germline loops: CDR1 MNHEY, CDR2 SMNVEV (reference sequence). V trimming: 5 bases; J trimming: 4 bases; junction bases outside the gene matches: 8. The CDR3 extends over 15 amino acids. In DNA, the CDR3 is TGTGCCAGCAGTATGACAGGGGGTAGAGGCTATGGCTACACCTTC. Translated: CASSMTGGRGYGYTF.

As concerns this clone: In the same sample, other DNA sequences code for this CDR3. The chain combines TRBV9 with TRBJ2-7; a possible D gene is TRBD1 (5 bases). Looked up from germline, CDR1 is SGDLS and CDR2 is YYNGEE. CDR3 size: 14 residues. Trimming removed 0 bases from V and 2 bases from J, with 9 bases in between. The CDR3 loop reads CASSVGDSAYEQYF. CDR3 nucleotides: TGTGCCAGCAGCGTAGGAGACAGTGCCTACGAGCAGTACTTC.

The genes are TRBV2 and TRBJ2-2, with D possibly TRBD1 on 6 matching bases. Germline CDR1 is SNHLY and CDR2 is FYNNEI. CDR3 length: 16 residues. Trimming left V 7 bases short and J 0 bases short, with 15 bases between. CDR3 loop: CASIRDRTANTGELFF. CDR3 DNA: TGTGCCAGCATAAGGGATCGGACAGCGAACACCGGGGAGCTGTTTTTT. Full variable domain (outside the CDR3, taken from reference TRBV2 and TRBJ2-2): EPEVTQTPSHQVTQMGQEVILRCVPISNHLYFYWYRQILGQKVEFLVSFYNNEISEKSEIFDDQFSVERPDGSNFTLKIRSTKLEDSAMYFCASIRDRTANTGELFFGEGSRLTVL.

This chain uses TRBV9 with TRBJ1-1; possible D gene TRBD1, 6 bases. V was pared by 3 bases and J by 0 bases, with 12 bases between. CDR3 length: 15 residues. CDR1 and CDR2 from the germline V gene are SGDLS and YYNGEE. The CDR3 DNA reads as TGTGCCAGCAGCGGAACGGGACACCTGAACACTGAAGCTTTCTTT. The encoded protein is CASSGTGHLNTEAFF. The full variable domain, in which reference TRBV9 and TRBJ1-1 provide the parts outside the CDR3, is DSGVTQTPKHLITATGQRVTLRCSPRSGDLSVYWYQQSLDQGLQFLIQYYNGEERAKGNILERFSAQQFPDLHSELNLSSLELGDSALYFCASSGTGHLNTEAFFGQGTRLTVV.

CDR3 residues: CASSLGQGTYNEQFF. The CDR3 DNA follows: TGTGCCAGCAGCTTGGGACAGGGGACGTACAATGAGCAGTTCTTC. The chain combines TRBV5-5 with TRBJ2-1; 8 nucleotides agree with TRBD1. J lost 4 bases, V lost 0 bases, and 3 bases had no gene match. The germline CDR1 and CDR2 sequences are SGHKS and YYEKEE (reference sequence). CDR3 length: 15 residues. Supplemented by reference TRBV5-5 and TRBJ2-1, the full variable domain reads DAGVTQSPTHLIKTRGQQVTLRCSPISGHKSVSWYQQVLGQGPQFIFQYYEKEERGRGNFPDRFSARQFPNYSSELNVNALLLGDSALYLCASSLGQGTYNEQFFGPGTRLTVL.

The V gene is TRBV5-6, the J gene TRBJ1-5; 11 bases map to TRBD1. The ends lost 2 bases at V and 4 bases at J; junction bases unmatched: 2. This CDR3 contains 15 residues. Per the germline V gene, CDR1 is SGHDT and CDR2 is YYEEEE. CDR3 in DNA: TGTGCCAGCAGCTTTGGGACAGGGGGGAATCAGCCCCAGCATTTT. Its protein is CASSFGTGGNQPQHF.

The chain uses TRBV6-5 and TRBJ1-1; D is perhaps TRBD1 (6 bases). The CDR3 has 15 amino acids. Germline CDR1 MNHEY, CDR2 SVGAGI. Trimming cost V 5 bases and J 4 bases, with 17 bases left between them. In nucleotides, the CDR3 is TGTGCCAGCAGTCGAGGGGGTGGCTTCCTCACTGAAGCTTTCTTT. This codes for CASSRGGGFLTEAFF.

The V call is TRBV2, the J call TRBJ2-1, with TRBD2 identical over 8 bases. The CDR3 is made up of 16 amino acids. Germline values: CDR1 SNHLY, CDR2 FYNNEI. Trimming took 4 bases from V and 3 from J; bases not matched to a gene: 8. CDR3 nucleotides: TGTGCCAGCAGTGGTTCGGGACTAGTGTTCTACAATGAGCAGTTCTTC. Its protein is CASSGSGLVFYNEQFF.

V usage is TRBV7-9 and J usage is TRBJ2-1; 9 bases fit TRBD2. In germline, CDR1 is SEHNR, CDR2 FQNEAQ (reference sequence). The CDR3 consists of 15 residues. With V trimmed by 1 base and J by 9 bases, 7 bases remained unmatched. CDR3 amino acids: CASSLVAGDRGEQFF. The DNA of the CDR3 is TGTGCCAGCAGCTTAGTAGCGGGAGATAGGGGTGAGCAGTTCTTC. The whole variable domain, filled in from reference TRBV7-9 and TRBJ2-1, reads DTGVSQNPRHKITKRGQNVTFRCDPISEHNRLYWYRQTLGQGPEFLTYFQNEAQLEKSRLLSDRFSAERPKGSFSTLEIQRTEQGDSAMYLCASSLVAGDRGEQFFGPGTRLTVL.

The V gene is TRBV5-5, the J gene TRBJ1-1; 10 bases are shared with TRBD1. The CDR3 runs to 17 residues. The ends lost 2 bases at V and 1 base at J; junction bases unmatched: 8. Germline CDR1 and CDR2: SGHKS and YYEKEE (reference sequence). CDR3 loop: CASSFGWDRGPNTEAFF. The CDR3 nucleotides read TGTGCCAGCAGCTTTGGGTGGGACAGGGGACCGAACACTGAAGCTTTCTTT.

The V and J genes are TRBV10-2 and TRBJ1-1; 9 bases are shared with TRBD1. Germline V gene sequence: CDR1 WSHSY, CDR2 SAAADI. The CDR3 length is 13 residues. The J segment lost 8 bases and the V segment lost 3 bases, leaving 4 bases of the junction unmatched. For the CDR3, the DNA is TGCGCCAGCAGTGAAGACAGGGGGATGGAAGCTTTCTTT. Translated: CASSEDRGMEAFF.

This clone came up once. The rearrangement uses TRBV2 and TRBJ2-3, with 9 bases fitting TRBD2. Germline V gene lookup returns CDR1 SNHLY and CDR2 FYNNEI. J lost 4 bases, V lost 8 bases, and 7 bases had no gene match. The CDR3 spans 14 residues. This chain's CDR3 is CASGREGRADTQYF. The CDR3 bases are TGTGCCAGCGGGCGGGAGGGCCGGGCAGATACGCAGTATTTT.

The chain carries TRBV7-2 and TRBJ1-1; possibly TRBD1 for D (5 bases). From germline, CDR1 is SGHTA and CDR2 FQGNSA. There are 13 residues in the CDR3. Between the trimmed V and J ends, which lost 2 bases and 5 bases, there was a span of 9 bases. CDR3 nucleotides: TGTGCCAGCAGCTTAAGACAGTGGACTGAAGCTTTCTTT. Residues: CASSLRQWTEAFF.

The chain combines TRBV28 with TRBJ2-3, with D unresolved. The germline gives CDR1 MDHEN, CDR2 SYDVKM. V was trimmed by 4 bases and J by 3 bases, leaving 5 bases between them. This CDR3 is built from 12 residues. DNA for the CDR3: TGTGCCAGCAGTTCCCCTACAGATACGCAGTATTTT. Its protein product is CASSSPTDTQYF.

The CDR3 loop reads CASSLDNPDEQFF. CDR3 in DNA: TGTGCCAGCAGCTTAGACAATCCCGATGAGCAGTTCTTC. The chain uses TRBV7-9 and TRBJ2-1; D gene uncertain. With 1 base removed from V and 8 bases from J, the gap between germline ends came to 9 bases. This CDR3 comprises 13 residues. Germline V lookup: CDR1 SEHNR, CDR2 FQNEAQ (reference sequence).

V gene TRBV27 combines with J gene TRBJ1-6, with D possibly being TRBD1 (5 bases). This CDR3 contains 14 residues. Germline CDR1 is MNHEY and CDR2 is SMNVEV (reference sequence). V lost 8 bases, J lost 10 bases, and 18 bases lay in between. CDR3 loop: CASGPGGTRSPLHF. CDR3 nucleotides: TGTGCCAGCGGACCTGGCGGGACGCGATCACCCCTCCACTTT.

V gene TRBV18 combines with J gene TRBJ2-7; D remains unclear. Germline V CDR1 and CDR2: KGHSH, LQKENI. This CDR3 contains 11 residues. Trimming left V 6 bases short and J 5 bases short, with 8 bases between. As DNA, the CDR3 is TGTGCCAGCTCCCCCTCGGACGAGCAGTACTTC. This translates into CASSPSDEQYF.

V is TRBV19 and J is TRBJ1-1; 9 bases fit TRBD1. Trimming cost V 10 bases and J 4 bases; bases outside gene matches: 7. In germline, CDR1 is LNHDA, CDR2 SQIVND (reference sequence). This CDR3 region has 13 residues. The CDR3 coding sequence is TGTGCCACTTCCCGGGACAGGGCCACTGAAGCTTTCTTT. Translation: CATSRDRATEAFF. Using reference TRBV19 and TRBJ1-1 for the parts outside the CDR3, the full variable domain is DGGITQSPKYLFRKEGQNVTLSCEQNLNHDAMYWYRQDPGQGLRLIYYSQIVNDFQKGDIAEGYSVSREKKESFPLTVTSAQKNPTAFYLCATSRDRATEAFFGQGTRLTVV.

The V call is TRBV19, the J call TRBJ2-1, with a possible D match to TRBD2 (5 bases). Germline lookup yields CDR1 LNHDA and CDR2 SQIVND (reference sequence). CDR3 length: 17 residues. V shed 3 bases and J shed 6 bases, with 21 bases lying between them. In DNA form, the CDR3 reads TGTGCCAGTAGTATCCTAGTAGCGCATACTCCCCCCAATGAGCAGTTCTTC. It yields the protein CASSILVAHTPPNEQFF.

This clone has only a few counts. This chain connects TRBV7-8 to TRBJ2-2, with 11 bases lining up with TRBD2. The germline V gene encodes CDR1 SGHVS and CDR2 FQNEAQ. The CDR3 is 16 residues long. Trimming cost V 5 bases and J 4 bases; bases outside gene matches: 6. CDR3 nucleotide sequence: TGTGCCAGCAGCCCAGGGCTAGCGGGAGGCACCGGGGAGCTGTTTTTT. Encoded protein: CASSPGLAGGTGELFF.

The count of this clone is one. This chain links TRBV28 with TRBJ2-7, with D possibly TRBD1 on 5 matching bases. Trimming took off 2 bases at V and 6 bases at J, with 17 bases between the two ends. Looked up from germline, CDR1 is MDHEN and CDR2 is SYDVKM. The CDR3 has 15 amino acids. Here the CDR3 DNA reads TGTGCCAGCAGTTTAGGGGTGGTAAGCAGGGCCGAGCAGTACTTC. Protein product: CASSLGVVSRAEQYF.

The gene calls are TRBV5-1 and TRBJ2-1; 8 bases fit TRBD2. This CDR3 contains 15 residues. With 2 bases clipped from V and 8 bases from J, the junction kept 9 bases outside the gene matches. Per germline, CDR1 SGHRS and CDR2 YFSETQ. In DNA form, the CDR3 reads TGCGCCAGCAGCTTTGGCGGGAGGTCCTTTGATGAGCAGTTCTTC. Protein product: CASSFGGRSFDEQFF. Full variable domain (missing parts from reference TRBV5-1 and TRBJ2-1): KAGVTQTPRYLIKTRGQQVTLSCSPISGHRSVSWYQQTPGQGLQFLFEYFSETQRNKGNFPGRFSGRQFSNSRSEMNVSTLELGDSALYLCASSFGGRSFDEQFFGPGTRLTVL.

The J gene is TRBJ1-5, the V gene TRBV20-1; D might be TRBD1 (5 bases). Trimming took off 3 bases at V and 3 bases at J, with 12 bases between the two ends. The CDR3 covers 14 residues. Germline values: CDR1 DFQATT, CDR2 SNEGSKA (reference sequence). CDR3 sequence reads: CSASRQTSNQPQHF. CDR3 DNA sequence: TGCAGTGCTAGTCGACAGACTTCCAATCAGCCCCAGCATTTT.